The next 14 T cell receptor beta chains were all read from a single sample in a study of CD8 T cells in Susac syndrome. Random hexamers were used to reverse transcribe an amount of about 0.45 to 1 ug RNA. MiXCR was run by TCRdb on the immunoSEQ multiplex PCR reads, yielding one entry per CDR3 protein. The table shows 70,000 to 95,000 distinct CDR3 sequences, with 85% to 95% occurring only once. Sequenced sample: CD8+ T cells from PBMCs. The receptors derive from a human donor with Susac syndrome.

The chain employs TRBV2 and TRBJ2-3; D call uncertain. Trimming removed 6 bases at V and 6 bases at J, with 16 bases between. Germline values: CDR1 SNHLY, CDR2 FYNNEI. The CDR3 runs to 14 residues. The DNA of the CDR3 is TGTGCCAGCAGCGGCACCGATGTTGTGGATACGCAGTATTTT. It yields the protein CASSGTDVVDTQYF.

As DNA, the CDR3 is TGTGCCAGCAGCCGACCTTGGGGGGGGAGAGCAGATACGCAGTATTTT. It codes for CASSRPWGGRADTQYF. This chain connects TRBV13 to TRBJ2-3; 7 nucleotides align to TRBD2. Germline lookup yields CDR1 PRHDT and CDR2 FYEKMQ (reference sequence). Trimming cost V 5 bases and J 4 bases; bases outside gene matches: 12. This CDR3 is built from 16 residues.

The chain is built from TRBV6-2 or TRBV6-3 and TRBJ2-6, with 7 bases identical to TRBD1. There are 15 residues in the CDR3. CDR1 and CDR2 from the germline V gene are MNHEY and SVGEGT. The V and J ends lost 6 bases and 4 bases, in that order; junction bases with no gene match: 6. As DNA, the CDR3 is TGTGCCAGCAGACGACAGGGTGAAGGGGCCAACGTCCTGACTTTC. Translation: CASRRQGEGANVLTF.

The chain links TRBV13 to TRBJ2-5; TRBD2 might be the D (6 bases). Germline CDR1 reads PRHDT; CDR2 reads FYEKMQ (reference sequence). This CDR3 contains 15 residues. Trimming removed 3 bases from V and 1 base from J, with 12 bases in between. The CDR3 loop is CASSFRRDGQETQYF. The CDR3 DNA reads TGTGCCAGCAGCTTTCGGAGGGACGGCCAAGAGACCCAGTACTTC.

CDR3 amino acids: CASSNGQENEKLFF. In DNA form, the CDR3 reads TGTGCCAGCAGTAACGGACAGGAGAATGAAAAACTGTTTTTT. The genes are TRBV6-5 and TRBJ1-4; TRBD1 matches 7 bases. Losses at the gene ends were 5 bases for V and 5 bases for J; bases not matched to a gene: 5. The CDR3 sequence is 14 residues long. CDR1 and CDR2 (germline): MNHEY, SVGAGI.

The chain recombines TRBV6-6 with TRBJ2-1; D not resolved. The V end was cut by 2 bases, the J end by 0 bases, with 11 bases between. Germline loops: CDR1 MNHNY, CDR2 SVGAGI (reference sequence). The CDR3 has 16 residues. The CDR3 nucleotides are TGTGCCAGCAGTTACACGGCGGAAATCTCCTACAATGAGCAGTTCTTC. Its translation is CASSYTAEISYNEQFF.

The chain's CDR3 is CASSLGLGSYNEQFF. In DNA form, the CDR3 reads TGTGCCAGCAGCTTAGGTCTAGGCTCCTACAATGAGCAGTTCTTC. The chain recombines TRBV7-9 with TRBJ2-1; D is uncertain. V lost 1 base and J 0 bases, leaving 7 bases between the germline ends. Per the germline V gene, CDR1 is SEHNR and CDR2 is FQNEAQ (reference sequence). The CDR3 loop spans 15 amino acids.

The chain's CDR3 is CASSLGPSSYEQYF. DNA of the CDR3: TGTGCCAGCAGCTTAGGACCTAGCTCCTACGAGCAGTACTTC. This chain connects TRBV7-9 to TRBJ2-7; D call uncertain. The CDR3 consists of 14 residues. Germline CDR1 is SEHNR and CDR2 is FQNEAQ (reference sequence). V lost 1 base and J 0 bases, leaving 7 bases between the germline ends.

V is TRBV7-8 and J is TRBJ2-1; 7 bases match TRBD2. In germline, CDR1 is SGHVS, CDR2 FQNEAQ. J lost 0 bases, V lost 4 bases, and 12 bases had no gene match. The CDR3 is made up of 18 amino acids. The CDR3 reads CASSSLEGGLSSYNEQFF. The CDR3 nucleotides read TGTGCCAGCAGCTCTCTGGAGGGAGGGCTGAGCTCCTACAATGAGCAGTTCTTC.

The chain is built from TRBV15 and TRBJ1-2; no clear D. The CDR3 length is 15 residues. The germline CDR1 and CDR2 sequences are LNHNV and YYDKDF (reference sequence). The V and J ends lost 0 bases and 0 bases respectively, with 8 bases between them. CDR3 sequence (DNA): TGTGCCACCAGCAGAGAGAGCGGGGCTAACTATGGCTACACCTTC. Protein: CATSRESGANYGYTF.

The V and J genes are TRBV4-3 and TRBJ2-4; D unclear. The CDR3 runs to 15 residues. Germline V CDR1 and CDR2: LGHNA, YSLEER. V lost 0 bases, J lost 3 bases, and 9 bases lay in between. In nucleotides, the CDR3 is TGCGCCAGCAGCCAAGATTTGTGGGGCAAAAACATTCAGTACTTC. Encoded protein: CASSQDLWGKNIQYF.

This clonotype was counted only a few times. This chain connects TRBV4-3 to TRBJ2-1, with D unresolved. Germline loops: CDR1 LGHNA, CDR2 YSLEER. V was cut by 0 bases and J by 0 bases, with 12 bases left in between. The CDR3 length is 17 residues. The CDR3 spells CASSQDVGFSSYNEQFF. DNA of the CDR3: TGCGCCAGCAGCCAAGATGTCGGGTTTAGCTCCTACAATGAGCAGTTCTTC.

The chain carries TRBV6-5 and TRBJ2-1; D ambiguous. This CDR3 is built from 15 residues. V was cut by 4 bases and J by 0 bases, with 10 bases left in between. From germline, CDR1 is MNHEY and CDR2 SVGAGI. The chain's CDR3 is CASSLDHSSYNEQFF. CDR3 sequence (DNA): TGTGCCAGCAGTTTGGACCATAGCTCCTACAATGAGCAGTTCTTC.

V is TRBV5-1 and J is TRBJ2-1, with D possibly matching TRBD1 (5 bases). The V end lost 0 bases, the J end lost 7 bases, and 11 bases lay between the germline ends. The CDR3 runs 14 residues. Germline lookup yields CDR1 SGHRS and CDR2 YFSETQ. CDR3 protein: CASSLADSMNEQFF. CDR3 bases: TGCGCCAGCAGCTTGGCCGACAGCATGAATGAGCAGTTCTTC.